This passage covers 28 T cell receptor beta chains from one sample sequenced in a study of blood T cell repertoires in COVID-19. Data came from immunoSEQ multiplex PCR; TCRdb stores just in-frame clones and leaves some out. This table has tens of thousands of clones, 81% appearing once. Sequencing input: peripheral blood. These receptors originate from an elderly man with acute or convalescent COVID-19.

The CDR3 coding sequence is TGTGCCAGCAGTTCCTTTAGAGCAGGGCTCTACGAGCAGTACTTC. Amino acids: CASSSFRAGLYEQYF. The rearrangement uses TRBV28 and TRBJ2-7; tentative D call: TRBD1 (5 bases). Germline V gene data show CDR1 as MDHEN and CDR2 as SYDVKM. The V end lost 4 bases, the J end lost 3 bases, and 16 bases lay between the germline ends. There are 15 residues in the CDR3. The whole variable domain, filled in from reference TRBV28 and TRBJ2-7, reads DVKVTQSSRYLVKRTGEKVFLECVQDMDHENMFWYRQDPGLGLRLIYFSYDVKMKEKGDIPEGYSVSREKKERFSLILESASTNQTSMYLCASSSFRAGLYEQYFGPGTRLTVT.

The chain uses TRBV7-8 and TRBJ1-5; 10 positions match TRBD1. V lost 5 bases to trimming and J lost 0 bases; unmatched junction nucleotides: 19. Germline loops: CDR1 SGHVS, CDR2 FQNEAQ. This CDR3 has 21 amino acids. The DNA for the CDR3 is TGTGCCAGCAGCACGAAAATTGGGAGGACAGGGGGACCCTATAGCAATCAGCCCCAGCATTTT. Translating it yields CASSTKIGRTGGPYSNQPQHF.

This chain uses TRBV7-2 with TRBJ2-3, with 7 bases fitting TRBD1. V was clipped by 5 bases and J by 2 bases; unmatched bases: 7. Germline CDR1 reads SGHTA; CDR2 reads FQGNSA. This CDR3 has 15 residues. The CDR3 spells CASSRDSLTTDTQYF. The CDR3 nucleotides are TGTGCCAGCAGCCGGGACAGTCTTACCACAGATACGCAGTATTTT. The full variable domain, rest sourced from reference TRBV7-2 and TRBJ2-3, is GAGVSQSPSNKVTEKGKDVELRCDPISGHTALYWYRQSLGQGLEFLIYFQGNSAPDKSGLPSDRFSAERTGGSVSTLTIQRTQQEDSAVYLCASSRDSLTTDTQYFGPGTRLTVL.

This chain links TRBV30 with TRBJ1-1, with 8 bases matching TRBD1. CDR3 length: 13 residues. The junction had 3 bases not matched to a gene; V was cut back by 3 bases and J by 3 bases. From germline, CDR1 is GTSNPN and CDR2 SVGIG (reference sequence). The CDR3 spells CAWSLQGDTEAFF. CDR3 DNA: TGTGCCTGGAGCCTACAGGGGGACACTGAAGCTTTCTTT.

The gene calls are TRBV12-5 and TRBJ2-1, with 12 bases lining up with TRBD2. CDR3 length: 16 residues. Germline V gives CDR1 LGHNT, CDR2 FRNRAP. V dropped 0 bases and J dropped 10; count of bases not matched to a gene: 7. In DNA form, the CDR3 reads TGTGCTAGTGGTTTGGTACAACTAGCGGGAGGTGGCGAGCAGTTCTTC. It codes for CASGLVQLAGGGEQFF.

This clone has just a few counts. V is TRBV5-5 and J is TRBJ2-7, with 12 bases identical to TRBD2. V lost 1 base, J lost 2 bases, and 10 bases stayed unmatched. This CDR3 spans 18 amino acids. Germline V gene sequence: CDR1 SGHKS, CDR2 YYEKEE (reference sequence). The CDR3 reads CASSLSLAGGPSTYEQYF. In DNA, the CDR3 is TGTGCCAGCAGCTTGAGCCTAGCGGGAGGGCCCTCCACCTACGAGCAGTACTTC.

The V call is TRBV19, the J call TRBJ1-1; D gene ambiguous. The CDR3 runs 13 residues. V shed 6 bases and J shed 1 base, with 9 bases lying between them. CDR1 is LNHDA, CDR2 SQIVND, per germline (reference sequence). CDR3: CASRRVANTEAFF. The CDR3 DNA reads as TGTGCCAGTAGGCGAGTTGCGAACACTGAAGCTTTCTTT.

The rearrangement uses TRBV27 and TRBJ2-7; 9 bases are a match to TRBD2. V lost 5 bases and J lost 2; bases outside the gene matches: 7. This CDR3 has 15 residues. CDR1 is MNHEY and CDR2 is SMNVEV in the germline V gene (reference sequence). The CDR3 here is CASSQTSGPPYEQYF. The CDR3 DNA is TGTGCCAGCAGTCAGACTAGCGGACCACCCTACGAGCAGTACTTC.

This chain uses TRBV6-5 with TRBJ2-7; possibly TRBD1 for D (6 bases). Trimming pared 4 bases from V and 1 base from J, leaving 17 bases between. Germline V gives CDR1 MNHEY, CDR2 SVGAGI. The CDR3 is 16 residues long. DNA for the CDR3: TGTGCCAGCAGTTTAAGATCGCGCCAGGGGTCCTACGAGCAGTACTTC. Translating gives CASSLRSRQGSYEQYF.

The chain carries TRBV2 and TRBJ2-7; a weak D match, TRBD1 (5 bases). CDR3 length equals 13 residues. Germline CDR1 and CDR2: SNHLY and FYNNEI. Trimming shortened V by 7 bases and J by 4 bases, and 14 bases separated the two germline ends. CDR3: CASITGPSYEQYF. The CDR3 DNA reads TGTGCCAGCATCACAGGCCCTTCGTACGAGCAGTACTTC.

The chain employs TRBV27 and TRBJ1-4; possibly TRBD1 for D (6 bases). From germline, CDR1 is MNHEY and CDR2 SMNVEV (reference sequence). Trimming left V 5 bases short and J 8 bases short, with 12 bases between. The CDR3 length is 13 residues. CDR3 residues: CASSLNDREKLFF. CDR3 in DNA: TGTGCCAGCAGTCTGAACGACAGGGAAAAACTGTTTTTT.

V is TRBV7-9 and J is TRBJ2-6; 7 bases are a match to TRBD1. There are 16 residues in the CDR3. Trimming took 11 bases from V and 0 from J; bases not matched to a gene: 10. Germline loops: CDR1 SEHNR, CDR2 FQNEAQ (reference sequence). This chain's CDR3 is CAGTPGQISGANVLTF. The CDR3 nucleotides are TGTGCCGGAACCCCGGGACAGATCTCTGGGGCCAACGTCCTGACTTTC.

This chain's CDR3 is CASSVGQGPYGYTF. The CDR3 nucleotides read TGTGCCAGCAGCGTCGGACAGGGCCCCTATGGCTACACCTTC. The chain combines TRBV14 with TRBJ1-2, with TRBD1 matching over 8 bases. The CDR3 is 14 residues long. The germline V gene encodes CDR1 SGHDN and CDR2 FVKESK. J gave up 4 bases and V 5 bases, and 6 bases lay outside the gene matches.

The V call is TRBV29-1, the J call TRBJ1-2, with D perhaps matching TRBD1 (6 bases). The CDR3 loop spans 13 amino acids. Germline CDR1 SQVTM, CDR2 ANQGSEA. The germline V and J ends were trimmed by 0 bases and 6 bases, with 11 bases remaining between them. The CDR3 spells CSVEDQGTNGYTF. DNA of the CDR3: TGCAGCGTTGAAGATCAGGGGACGAATGGCTACACCTTC.

The chain recombines TRBV2 with TRBJ2-2; tentatively, D is TRBD2 (5 bases). The CDR3 consists of 14 residues. CDR1 is SNHLY, CDR2 FYNNEI, per germline. V lost 7 bases and J lost 0, with 9 bases in between. CDR3 nucleotide sequence: TGTGCCAGCATGAGGAGGACGAACACCGGGGAGCTGTTTTTT. It translates to CASMRRTNTGELFF.

J is TRBJ1-5 and V is TRBV9, with D tentatively TRBD1 (5 bases). Germline-derived CDR1 and CDR2 are SGDLS and YYNGEE. Deletions cut 4 bases from V and 0 bases from J, with 11 bases between. The length of the CDR3 is 15 residues. The CDR3 region has the DNA TGTGCCAGCAGCCCGACAGTAAATAGCAATCAGCCCCAGCATTTT. Translation: CASSPTVNSNQPQHF.

The genes are TRBV3-1 (or the pseudogene TRBV3-2) and TRBJ2-7; 8 bases are shared with TRBD2. V shed 2 bases and J 4 bases; nucleotides not matched to a gene: 10. Germline-derived CDR1 and CDR2 are LGHDT and YNNKEL (reference sequence). There are 16 residues in the CDR3. The CDR3, as DNA: TGTGCCAGCAGCCAACACGGGGGGGCCGGGTTATACGAGCAGTACTTC. Translated, it gives CASSQHGGAGLYEQYF.

The CDR3 DNA follows: TGCGCCAGCAGCGGACAGGGGAGAGTGTCGAGCACTGAAGCTTTCTTT. This translates into CASSGQGRVSSTEAFF. V usage is TRBV5-1 and J usage is TRBJ1-1, with 9 positions matching TRBD1. The length of the CDR3 is 16 residues. V shed 4 bases and J 4 bases; nucleotides not matched to a gene: 11. CDR1 and CDR2 (germline): SGHRS, YFSETQ.

The gene calls are TRBV24-1 and TRBJ2-2; TRBD1 aligns across 10 bases. V lost 3 bases and J lost 4; bases outside the gene matches: 4. CDR1 is KGHDR, CDR2 SFDVKD, per germline. The CDR3 runs 16 residues. CDR3 loop: CATSDAGTGVTGELFF. CDR3 nucleotides: TGTGCCACCAGTGATGCCGGGACAGGGGTCACCGGGGAGCTGTTTTTT.

The chain employs TRBV19 and TRBJ2-3; the D gene is possibly TRBD1 (6 bases). V was clipped by 4 bases and J by 6 bases, with 11 bases between them. Germline assignment: CDR1 LNHDA and CDR2 SQIVND (reference sequence). The CDR3 length is 13 residues. The CDR3 sequence: CASSRDTGDTQYF. CDR3 in DNA: TGTGCCAGTAGTAGGGACACCGGTGATACGCAGTATTTT.

The chain is built from TRBV7-9 and TRBJ1-2, with D maybe TRBD1 (5 bases). Germline V gene sequence: CDR1 SEHNR, CDR2 FQNEAQ (reference sequence). This CDR3 region has 15 residues. V lost 1 base, J lost 3 bases, and 12 bases lay in between. CDR3 in DNA: TGTGCCAGCAGCTTAGAGGGGAGGTTCGACTATGGCTACACCTTC. Its translation is CASSLEGRFDYGYTF.

The rearrangement joins TRBV30 to TRBJ1-1; D remains ambiguous. The CDR3 runs 12 residues. Germline lookup yields CDR1 GTSNPN and CDR2 SVGIG (reference sequence). The V and J ends lost 3 bases and 0 bases respectively, with 5 bases between them. The CDR3 sequence: CAWRQMNTEAFF. CDR3 DNA: TGTGCCTGGAGACAGATGAACACTGAAGCTTTCTTT.

The chain links TRBV5-1 to TRBJ1-1, with 8 bases fitting TRBD1. The germline V gene encodes CDR1 SGHRS and CDR2 YFSETQ. V lost 4 bases and J lost 3; bases outside the gene matches: 5. This CDR3 is 14 amino acids long. CDR3 residues: CASSIRGLDTEAFF. The CDR3 nucleotides are TGCGCCAGCAGCATCAGGGGGCTGGACACTGAAGCTTTCTTT.

This chain uses TRBV28 with TRBJ1-2, with D perhaps matching TRBD1 (6 bases). Per the germline V gene, CDR1 is MDHEN and CDR2 is SYDVKM. This CDR3 has 13 amino acids. The V gene lost 9 bases and the J gene lost 7 bases, with 18 bases spanning the gap. For the CDR3, the DNA is TGTGCCAGTCATACTGGGCAGGGGAGTGGCTACACCTTC. Its protein is CASHTGQGSGYTF.

The chain carries TRBV19 and TRBJ1-1; weak D call: TRBD1 (6 bases). This CDR3 is 15 amino acids long. Germline V gives CDR1 LNHDA, CDR2 SQIVND (reference sequence). Trimming removed 7 bases from V and 5 bases from J, with 20 bases in between. CDR3 nucleotide sequence: TGTGCCAGTACGCGACCGGGCTTGAGGGGGACTGAAGCTTTCTTT. Amino acid sequence: CASTRPGLRGTEAFF.

V and J are TRBV11-2 and TRBJ2-4; D possibly corresponds to TRBD2 (6 bases). The CDR3 sequence is 15 residues long. V was trimmed by 0 bases and J by 8 bases, leaving 14 bases between them. Germline V gene data show CDR1 as SGHAT and CDR2 as FQNNGV. Here the CDR3 DNA reads TGTGCCAGCAGCTTAGACTGGGCACGCGGGGACATTCAGTACTTC. Its protein product is CASSLDWARGDIQYF.

V usage is TRBV2 and J usage is TRBJ1-2, with 9 bases identical to TRBD1. Losses at the gene ends were 11 bases for V and 1 base for J; bases not matched to a gene: 2. The CDR3 contains 12 residues. CDR1 is SNHLY, CDR2 FYNNEI, per germline. The CDR3 DNA is TGTGCCGGACAGGGGTATAACTATGGCTACACCTTC. This encodes CAGQGYNYGYTF.

The genes are TRBV29-1 and TRBJ2-1; 9 positions agree with TRBD2. The CDR3 is 16 residues long. The junction had 16 bases not matched to a gene; V was cut back by 6 bases and J by 7 bases. From germline, CDR1 is SQVTM and CDR2 ANQGSEA. The CDR3 DNA is TGCAGCGTATCAGCCCCCTCCGGTAGCGGGAGAAATGAGCAGTTCTTC. This sequence encodes CSVSAPSGSGRNEQFF.